At least ten counts were recorded for the clone carrying this T cell receptor (beta chain). Its antigen is currently unknown. This specimen comes from a study of T cell repertoires in cytomegalovirus infection. Background on the study: Indicated by public TCR beta signatures were CMV infection and matching HLA type.

CDR1 and CDR2 (germline): SGHTA, FQGNSA. The CDR3 contains 15 residues. V was shortened by 1 base and J by 0 bases, with 7 bases between the two germline ends. TCRdb re-called the reads with MiXCR, one entry per CDR3 protein. Among hundreds of thousands of distinct CDR3 sequences listed, roughly 31% were seen once. Overall study findings and caveats: Identification of carriers of CMV plus the relevant HLA was performed using cumulative public TCR beta family frequency. Clonotype analysis showed dominance of the ex vivo response by HLA-C-restricted CMV-specific TCR beta clonotypes.

This TCR was recovered from a human donor in good health (CMV status not recorded). Some clones in this sample may be carry-over from other donors' samples. What was sequenced was PBMCs. The gene calls are TRBV7-2 and TRBJ1-3, with no clear D. This CDR3 is CASSLGWLSGNTIYF. The CDR3 DNA sequence: TGTGCCAGCAGCTTAGGCTGGCTCTCTGGAAACACCATATATTTT.